This record concerns one TCR beta chain sequence. Its antigen remains unidentified. V was clipped by 2 bases and J by 1 base, with 8 bases between them. CDR1 and CDR2 (germline): SQVTM, ANQGSEA. The CDR3 consists of 13 residues. This sample stems from a study of shared clonotypes between healthy human individuals. The study's findings and limits: The study drew on few donors, limiting represented genetic and exposure-history diversity.

Samples underwent the assay at deep level. Profiling relied on immunoSEQ multiplex PCR, and the TCRdb table lists in-frame clones only, not all of them. This repertoire shows 1.5 million to 2.5 million clones, about 95% found once; its top ten account for approximately 1.2%. CD45RO negativity and positive selection for CCR7 defined naive CD8 cells, a population that excluded terminally differentiated effector memory CD45RA+ cells. Everyone who donated was a Caucasian adult who lived in Nashville, Tennessee. The chain carries TRBV29-1 and TRBJ1-1; a possible D gene is TRBD1 (5 bases). The sequenced material came from naive CD8+ T cells sorted from blood. This clonotype was sampled from a man younger than 35 in good health. CDR3 nucleotides: TGCAGCGTTGAATCCAGGGCGAACACTGAAGCTTTCTTT. Encoded protein: CSVESRANTEAFF.